This T cell receptor (beta chain) was observed in a study of blood T cell repertoires in COVID-19. Looking at the study overall: Both acute and convalescent COVID-19 samples were obtained from the United States, Italy and Spain.

Trimming cost V 0 bases and J 4 bases, with 14 bases left between them. The V gene's germline CDR1 is SGDLS and CDR2 YYNGEE. The CDR3 is 16 amino acids. The method was immunoSEQ multiplex PCR; TCRdb's version includes in-frame clones alone and lacks a portion of them. The sample lists about 240,000 clones; approximately 83% were seen once. V gene TRBV9 combines with J gene TRBJ1-3; D not certain. Sequenced: peripheral blood. The origin of this receptor is a young man who had recovered from COVID-19. The CDR3 nucleotides read TGTGCCAGCAGCGTAGACGGAGGAGGGTCGGGAAACACCATATATTTT. This translates into CASSVDGGGSGNTIYF.